This TCR beta chain appears in the sequencing data of a study of shared clonotypes between healthy human individuals. Study-wide results and caveats: Non-shared clonotypes had lower generation probabilities than those shared by all four donors.

The CDR3 sequence is 13 residues long. In germline, CDR1 is MGHRA, CDR2 YSYEKL. V dropped 0 bases and J dropped 6 bases, with 6 bases sitting between them. Donors, healthy HIV-negative adults, lacked recent acute infections or vaccinations. Sorted-subset replicate PCRs used 200 ng DNA, about 30,000 T cell genomes. TCRdb's copy holds only in-frame clones and misses some; the assay was immunoSEQ multiplex PCR. Of roughly 650,000 clones in the sample, around 97% were seen once. This clone has just one count. The target antigen is unknown. The TCR sequence derives from a woman aged 30 to 39 in good health. This chain links TRBV4-1 with TRBJ2-1; D call uncertain. Source material: naive CD4+ T cells sorted from blood. Subset: CD45RA+ positively selected. The CDR3 DNA follows: TGCGCCAGCAGCCAAGAGTGGCGCAATGAGCAGTTCTTC. It specifies CASSQEWRNEQFF.